These T cell receptor beta chains were read from a single sample in a study of cytomegalovirus exposure and HLA in healthy donors. Libraries were prepared by immunoSEQ multiplex PCR; TCRdb keeps only in-frame clonotypes and omits some of them. The sample lists 100,000 to 120,000 clones, over 70% occurring once. The sequencing input was PBMCs. The receptors derive from a woman aged 40 to 50 in good health and CMV-seropositive. Both conserved end residues are part of each CDR3. D genes are given only for firm matches. Clone size appears in some rows only: once, few, many, or a class for an expanded clone.

clone_size j_call d_call v_call cdr3_nt cdr3_aa
few TRBJ1-4 - TRBV19 TGTGCCAGTAGTTACGACATTGCAACTAATGAAAAACTGTTTTTT CASSYDIATNEKLFF
- TRBJ1-2 TRBD1 TRBV28 TGTGCCAGCAGATTCCAGGGGGCGGTCTATGGCTACACCTTC CASRFQGAVYGYTF
- TRBJ1-2 - TRBV11-2 TGTGCCAGCAGCTTAGGGAGTCCCCTATCTAACTATGGCTACACCTTC CASSLGSPLSNYGYTF
- TRBJ2-7 - TRBV6-4 TGTGCCAGCAGTGACCGCTACGGGGGGTACTTC CASSDRYGGYF
- TRBJ2-7 TRBD1 TRBV10-3 TGTGCCATCAGTGGAGGCCAGGGGGCCTCCTACGAGCAGTACTTC CAISGGQGASYEQYF
- TRBJ2-7 - TRBV5-1 TGCGCCAGCAGCTCCACGCCGACCCAACCTAGCACTGAGCAGTACTTC CASSSTPTQPSTEQYF
few TRBJ2-7 - TRBV5-1 TGCGCCAGCAGTGTGGAAGGGGGGGTCTGGGACGAGCAGTACTTC CASSVEGGVWDEQYF
- TRBJ2-5 TRBD2 TRBV11-3 TGTGCCAGCAGCTCCTGGACTAGCGGGAAGACCCAGTACTTC CASSSWTSGKTQYF
- TRBJ1-5 - TRBV7-8 TGTGCCAGCAGCCGCTTAGGTGACAGACGGCTCTTATCCAATCAGCCCCAGCATTTT CASSRLGDRRLLSNQPQHF
- TRBJ2-5 - TRBV19 TGTGCCAGTAGTGCCAGGACAGCTCAAGAGACCCAGTACTTC CASSARTAQETQYF
- TRBJ1-1 - TRBV5-6 TGTGCCAGCAGCTTGGGACTGATGAACACTGAAGCTTTCTTT CASSLGLMNTEAFF
- TRBJ2-7 - TRBV7-8 TGTGCCAGCAGCCCGAGTAATGGGTTTGCAGGCTACGAGCAGTACTTC CASSPSNGFAGYEQYF
- TRBJ2-1 TRBD1 TRBV5-1 TGCGCCAGCAGCTTACAGGGGGCGCACAATGAGCAGTTCTTC CASSLQGAHNEQFF
- TRBJ2-7 TRBD1 TRBV29-1 TGCAGCGTGATAGGGGGCGATTACGAGCAGTACTTC CSVIGGDYEQYF
once TRBJ2-7 - TRBV19 TGTGCCAGTAGTCACGACAAAGGATTGTACGAGCAGTACTTC CASSHDKGLYEQYF
- TRBJ2-7 - TRBV4-3 TGCGCCAGCAGCCAACTTACAGGGAACGAGCAGTACTTC CASSQLTGNEQYF
- TRBJ2-7 - TRBV2 TGTGCCAGCAGTGAAGCCGCCTACGAGCAGTACTTC CASSEAAYEQYF
- TRBJ2-7 - TRBV28 TGTGCCAGCACCCCAGCGGGACAGGCCTACGAGCAGTACTTC CASTPAGQAYEQYF
few TRBJ1-5 TRBD1 TRBV4-2 TGTGCCAGCAGCCAAACGCGGTTCGTGAGACAGGGGTTTTCTCAGCCCCAGCATTTT CASSQTRFVRQGFSQPQHF
- TRBJ2-3 TRBD2 TRBV10-3 TGTGCCATCAGTGAGTCTGCTAGCGGGGGGCGACATGGTACGCAGTATTTT CAISESASGGRHGTQYF
- TRBJ2-3 TRBD2 TRBV7-8 TGTGCCAGCAGCTTAGTCGCGGGGGGGCCCGGAGATACGCAGTATTTT CASSLVAGGPGDTQYF
once TRBJ1-2 - TRBV28 TGTGCCAGCAGTTTATGGGGCGTAAACTATGGCTACACCTTC CASSLWGVNYGYTF
once TRBJ2-1 - TRBV4-1 TGCGCCAGCAGCCAAGTCGGGAGTGAGTGGGATGAGCAGTTCTTC CASSQVGSEWDEQFF
- TRBJ2-2 - TRBV5-1 TGCGCCAGCAGCTTCTCACAGAACACCGGGGAGCTGTTTTTT CASSFSQNTGELFF
- TRBJ1-4 TRBD1 TRBV5-1 TGCGCCAGCAGCTTGGGGTCCGAAGGGGGCGCCGGTGAAAAACTGTTTTTT CASSLGSEGGAGEKLFF
- TRBJ2-7 TRBD1 TRBV28 TGTGCCAGCAGTTCGGGACAGGGGAACTACGAGCAGTACTTC CASSSGQGNYEQYF
- TRBJ2-2 TRBD1 TRBV5-4 TGTGCCAGCAGCCAGGGACAGGGAAGGTACACCGGGGAGCTGTTTTTT CASSQGQGRYTGELFF